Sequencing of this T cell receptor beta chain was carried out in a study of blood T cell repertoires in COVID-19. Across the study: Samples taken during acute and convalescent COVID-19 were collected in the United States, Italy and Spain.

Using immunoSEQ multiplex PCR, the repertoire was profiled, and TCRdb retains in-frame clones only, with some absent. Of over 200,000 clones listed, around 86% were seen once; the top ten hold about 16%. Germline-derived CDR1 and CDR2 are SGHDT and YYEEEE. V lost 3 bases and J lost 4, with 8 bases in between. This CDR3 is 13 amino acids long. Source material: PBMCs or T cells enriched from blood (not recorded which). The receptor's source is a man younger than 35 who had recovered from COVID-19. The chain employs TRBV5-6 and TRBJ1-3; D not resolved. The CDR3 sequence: CASSSLLGNTIYF. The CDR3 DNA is TGTGCCAGCAGCTCCCTTCTAGGAAACACCATATATTTT. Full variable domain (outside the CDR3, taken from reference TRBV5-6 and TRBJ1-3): DAGVTQSPTHLIKTRGQQVTLRCSPKSGHDTVSWYQQALGQGPQFIFQYYEEEERQRGNFPDRFSGHQFPNYSSELNVNALLLGDSALYLCASSSLLGNTIYFGEGSWLTVV.